One sample yielded the 10 T cell receptor beta chains listed below, sequenced in a study of cytomegalovirus exposure and HLA in healthy donors. In the PCR, 60 Vbeta and 13 Jbeta primers were used. The method was immunoSEQ multiplex PCR; TCRdb's version includes in-frame clones alone and lacks a portion of them. Of about 110,000 clones listed, 65% to 80% are singletons. Sequenced material: PBMCs. Receptor source: a man aged 60 to 75 in good health and CMV-seronegative.

This sequence joins TRBV25-1 and TRBJ1-1; 9 nucleotides line up with TRBD1. The CDR3 spans 13 residues. In germline, CDR1 is MGHDK, CDR2 SYGVNS. Unmatched junction bases numbered 5, after V lost 4 bases and J lost 8 bases. The CDR3 DNA sequence: TGTGCCAGCAGTGGCTGGGACAGGGTGGAAGCTTTCTTT. Amino acid sequence: CASSGWDRVEAFF.

This clone was detected once. This chain links TRBV5-1 with TRBJ2-7, with 11 nucleotides matching TRBD1. Germline trimming cut 4 bases from V and 7 bases from J; bases unmatched to any gene: 7. CDR1 and CDR2 from the germline V gene are SGHRS and YFSETQ. The CDR3 has 14 amino acids. The CDR3 loop reads CASSRDRGIVEQYF. CDR3 DNA: TGCGCCAGCAGCCGGGACAGGGGGATTGTAGAGCAGTACTTC.

This sequence joins TRBV11-3 and TRBJ1-1; D call uncertain. V gave up 1 base and J gave up 3 bases, with 6 bases separating them. In germline, CDR1 is SGHNT, CDR2 YENEEA. The CDR3 is made up of 13 amino acids. The CDR3 region has the DNA TGTGCCAGCAGCTTAGGGGGAGACACTGAAGCTTTCTTT. Encoded protein: CASSLGGDTEAFF.

This clone was recorded once. The rearrangement uses TRBV29-1 and TRBJ2-7, with 8 bases identical to TRBD1. The germline V gene encodes CDR1 SQVTM and CDR2 ANQGSEA. This CDR3 spans 16 amino acids. Trimming removed 7 bases from V and 1 base from J; junction bases left unmatched: 15. The CDR3 protein is CSAVPAGTGGSYEQYF. The CDR3 DNA reads as TGCAGCGCCGTTCCCGCCGGGACAGGAGGTTCCTACGAGCAGTACTTC.

The V call is TRBV5-1, the J call TRBJ1-4; D gene unclear. V dropped 3 bases and J dropped 6 bases, with 15 bases sitting between them. CDR3 length: 15 amino acids. The germline V gene encodes CDR1 SGHRS and CDR2 YFSETQ. The DNA of the CDR3 is TGCGCCAGCAGCTCGGGGTCCTATTCTTATGAAAAACTGTTTTTT. It encodes CASSSGSYSYEKLFF.

This rearrangement joins TRBV6-6 to TRBJ1-1; D remains ambiguous. This CDR3 comprises 16 residues. Germline V CDR1 and CDR2: MNHNY, SVGAGI (reference sequence). Between the trimmed V and J ends, which lost 2 bases and 3 bases, there was a span of 16 bases. CDR3: CASSYRSSLSYTEAFF. CDR3 nucleotide sequence: TGTGCCAGCAGTTACCGATCGAGTTTATCATACACTGAAGCTTTCTTT.

V gene TRBV7-9 combines with J gene TRBJ2-5; tentative D call: TRBD2 (5 bases). V was cut by 10 bases and J by 8 bases, with 20 bases left in between. Germline V CDR1 and CDR2: SEHNR, FQNEAQ (reference sequence). This CDR3 contains 13 residues. The CDR3 spells CATEGFGLRTQYF. For the CDR3, the DNA is TGTGCCACCGAGGGTTTTGGATTGCGAACCCAGTACTTC.

The gene calls are TRBV10-2 and TRBJ1-2; tentatively, D is TRBD1 (5 bases). Germline V gene sequence: CDR1 WSHSY, CDR2 SAAADI. The CDR3 length is 14 residues. The germline V and J ends were trimmed by 7 bases and 8 bases, with 20 bases remaining between them. The CDR3 nucleotides are TGCGCCAGCACCCAGAGCCCGACAGCCTTGGGCTACACCTTC. This sequence encodes CASTQSPTALGYTF.

This chain uses TRBV7-9 with TRBJ2-1; 8 bases fit TRBD2. Trimming cost V 5 bases and J 3 bases; bases outside gene matches: 15. The CDR3 is 18 amino acids. The germline gives CDR1 SEHNR, CDR2 FQNEAQ (reference sequence). CDR3 DNA: TGTGCCAGCAGCCCCCGTGGGATTCTAGCGGGCGGCTACAATGAGCAGTTCTTC. Translating it yields CASSPRGILAGGYNEQFF. Full variable domain (missing parts from reference TRBV7-9 and TRBJ2-1): DTGVSQNPRHKITKRGQNVTFRCDPISEHNRLYWYRQTLGQGPEFLTYFQNEAQLEKSRLLSDRFSAERPKGSFSTLEIQRTEQGDSAMYLCASSPRGILAGGYNEQFFGPGTRLTVL.

This clone is a singleton in its sample. The chain has TRBV19 and TRBJ1-2, with D tentatively TRBD1 (6 bases). V lost 3 bases, J lost 0 bases, and 17 bases lay in between. Germline CDR1 is LNHDA and CDR2 is SQIVND (reference sequence). This CDR3 is built from 17 residues. CDR3 amino acids: CASSMSDIRGPNYGYTF. The CDR3, as DNA: TGTGCCAGTAGTATGAGTGATATCAGGGGCCCTAACTATGGCTACACCTTC.